Here is one T cell receptor (beta chain) with its context. Generated by immunoSEQ multiplex PCR, the TCRdb table keeps only in-frame clones and is missing some. The table shows some 130,000 clones, with around nine tenths occurring only once. This specimen comes from a study of blood T cell repertoires in COVID-19. The CDR3 sequence is 13 residues long. Germline lookup yields CDR1 MRHNA and CDR2 SNTAGT. The junction had 5 bases not matched to a gene; V was cut back by 6 bases and J by 5 bases. The rearrangement uses TRBV6-4 and TRBJ1-2; 8 bases fit TRBD1. The clonotype originates from a man aged 60-69 years with COVID-19, enrolled during active disease. Sequencing input: peripheral blood. CDR3 sequence reads: CASSQGAGYGYTF. CDR3 in DNA: TGTGCCAGCAGCCAGGGGGCGGGGTATGGCTACACCTTC.